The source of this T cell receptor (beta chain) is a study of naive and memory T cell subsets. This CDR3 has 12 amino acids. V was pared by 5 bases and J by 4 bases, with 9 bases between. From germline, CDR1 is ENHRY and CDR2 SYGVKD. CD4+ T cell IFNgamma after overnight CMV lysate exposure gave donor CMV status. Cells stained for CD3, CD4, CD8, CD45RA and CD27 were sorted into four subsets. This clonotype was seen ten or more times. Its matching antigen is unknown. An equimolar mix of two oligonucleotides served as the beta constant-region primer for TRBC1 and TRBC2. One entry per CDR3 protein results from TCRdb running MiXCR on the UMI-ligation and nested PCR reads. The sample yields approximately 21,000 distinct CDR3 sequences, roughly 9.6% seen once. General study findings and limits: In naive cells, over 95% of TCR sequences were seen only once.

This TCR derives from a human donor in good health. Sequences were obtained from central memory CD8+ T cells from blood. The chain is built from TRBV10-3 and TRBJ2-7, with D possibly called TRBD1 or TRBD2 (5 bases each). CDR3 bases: TGTGCCATCAGTCAGGGAGTGTACGAGCAGTACTTC. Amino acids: CAISQGVYEQYF.